This T cell receptor beta chain was retrieved from a study of blood T cell repertoires in COVID-19. Study-level information: Acute and convalescent COVID-19 specimens originated in the United States, Italy and Spain.

The CDR3 is 14 residues long. Unmatched junction bases numbered 1, after V lost 7 bases and J lost 3 bases. The germline V gene encodes CDR1 KGHDR and CDR2 SFDVKD. Method: immunoSEQ multiplex PCR; TCRdb's copy keeps in-frame clones and lacks some. This sample yields 230,000 or so clones, of which roughly 81% are seen a single time; about 6.9% belongs to the top ten. A COVID-19 case had been met by exposed participants during the 2 weeks before study entry. The specimen sequenced was PBMCs or T cells enriched from blood (not recorded which). This chain connects TRBV24-1 to TRBJ2-2; 10 positions match TRBD1. The clonotype originates from a woman between 45 and 65 years old who had been exposed to COVID-19. This chain's CDR3 is CATRGTGDTGELFF. CDR3 DNA sequence: TGTGCCACCAGGGGGACAGGGGACACCGGGGAGCTGTTTTTT.